Shown below are 14 T cell receptor beta chains from a single sample sequenced in a study of glioma-infiltrating T cells after dendritic cell vaccination. Indicated time point: after dendritic cell vaccination, including at tumor progression/relapse. TCRdb's copy holds only in-frame clones and misses some; the assay was immunoSEQ multiplex PCR. Of over 75,000 clones listed, roughly four fifths are singletons. The specimen comprised blood, sampled after dendritic cell vaccination. These receptors were taken from a human donor with glioblastoma.

This clone has a handful of counts. This chain connects TRBV5-1 to TRBJ2-3, with 8 bases matching TRBD1. The V gene's germline CDR1 is SGHRS and CDR2 YFSETQ. V dropped 0 bases and J dropped 3; count of bases not matched to a gene: 3. The CDR3 is 15 residues long. The CDR3 coding sequence is TGCGCCAGCAGCTTGGTACAGGGGGGAACAGATACGCAGTATTTT. This sequence encodes CASSLVQGGTDTQYF.

The chain couples TRBV5-1 to TRBJ2-5; TRBD1 agrees at 7 bases. The CDR3 consists of 14 residues. Germline-derived CDR1 and CDR2 are SGHRS and YFSETQ. Trimming cost V 4 bases and J 0 bases; bases outside gene matches: 3. CDR3 bases: TGCGCCAGCAGCGTAGACAGGGACCAAGAGACCCAGTACTTC. Protein product: CASSVDRDQETQYF.

The CDR3 spells CASRFGMSGELFF. CDR3 in DNA: TGTGCCAGCAGGTTCGGTATGTCCGGGGAGCTGTTTTTT. This rearrangement joins TRBV6-1 to TRBJ2-2; D gene uncertain. Trimming removed 6 bases at V and 6 bases at J, with 11 bases between. The CDR3 covers 13 residues. CDR1 and CDR2 (germline): MNHNS, SASEGT.

This chain connects TRBV5-1 to TRBJ2-1; TRBD1 matches 8 bases. Looked up from germline, CDR1 is SGHRS and CDR2 is YFSETQ. J was trimmed by 7 bases and V by 0 bases; bases with no gene match: 9. CDR3 length: 16 amino acids. In nucleotides, the CDR3 is TGCGCCAGCAGCTTGGTTCCGGGACAGGTATGGAATGAGCAGTTCTTC. Translating it yields CASSLVPGQVWNEQFF.

The rearrangement joins TRBV19 to TRBJ1-1; TRBD1 matches 8 bases. Germline CDR1 reads LNHDA; CDR2 reads SQIVND (reference sequence). The CDR3 has 17 residues. Trimming took 10 bases from V and 2 from J; bases not matched to a gene: 18. CDR3 sequence reads: CATRTGPYLPRNTEAFF. Here the CDR3 DNA reads TGTGCCACACGGACAGGGCCATACTTACCTCGAAACACTGAAGCTTTCTTT.

This chain joins TRBV9 and TRBJ1-2; the D gene is possibly TRBD1 (6 bases). The CDR3 is 15 amino acids. V dropped 3 bases and J dropped 5 bases, with 17 bases sitting between them. The V gene's germline CDR1 is SGDLS and CDR2 YYNGEE. This chain's CDR3 is CASSAQGLRTYGYTF. The CDR3 nucleotides are TGTGCCAGCAGCGCACAGGGTCTCCGTACATATGGCTACACCTTC. The full variable domain, with the rest looked up from reference TRBV9 and TRBJ1-2, is DSGVTQTPKHLITATGQRVTLRCSPRSGDLSVYWYQQSLDQGLQFLIQYYNGEERAKGNILERFSAQQFPDLHSELNLSSLELGDSALYFCASSAQGLRTYGYTFGSGTRLTVV.

Written as DNA, the CDR3 is TGCGCCAGCACCTCCGGGACAGGGGGCAATGAGCAGTTCTTC. It yields the protein CASTSGTGGNEQFF. This chain connects TRBV5-1 to TRBJ2-1; 11 nucleotides agree with TRBD1. The CDR3 is 14 residues long. The V gene's germline CDR1 is SGHRS and CDR2 YFSETQ. V trimming: 6 bases; J trimming: 6 bases; junction bases outside the gene matches: 5.

This chain connects TRBV6-1 to TRBJ2-3; possibly TRBD1 for D (5 bases). From germline, CDR1 is MNHNS and CDR2 SASEGT. The CDR3 is 14 amino acids. With 8 bases removed from V and 0 bases from J, the gap between germline ends came to 12 bases. CDR3 region: CASGRDPSTDTQYF. The CDR3 DNA reads TGTGCCAGCGGCAGGGATCCTAGCACAGATACGCAGTATTTT.

The chain employs TRBV7-3 and TRBJ2-2; 13 positions agree with TRBD2. CDR3 size: 16 residues. The germline V gene has CDR1 SGHTA and CDR2 FQGTGA. The trim removed 5 bases at V and 7 bases at J, leaving 7 bases unmatched. DNA of the CDR3: TGTGCCAGCAGCCCCGGACTAGCGGGAGTTTTCGGGGAGCTGTTTTTT. It translates to CASSPGLAGVFGELFF.

This clone was recorded many times. The chain has TRBV10-3 and TRBJ2-3; 9 nucleotides align to TRBD2. Germline lookup yields CDR1 ENHRY and CDR2 SYGVKD. CDR3 length: 16 amino acids. V lost 4 bases and J lost 5; bases outside the gene matches: 10. The CDR3 region has the DNA TGTGCCATCAGTGGGGGCGGGGGGGGTTCACAAGATACGCAGTATTTT. It yields the protein CAISGGGGGSQDTQYF.

This chain links TRBV2 with TRBJ2-7, with unresolved D. Germline V lookup: CDR1 SNHLY, CDR2 FYNNEI. V lost 6 bases to trimming and J lost 1 base, with 13 bases between them. This CDR3 has 14 residues. The CDR3 region is CASSAGSSSYEQYV. CDR3 nucleotides: TGTGCCAGCAGCGCAGGTAGTTCGTCCTACGAGCAGTACGTC.

This chain uses TRBV29-1 with TRBJ1-5; 9 nucleotides line up with TRBD1. The germline V gene has CDR1 SQVTM and CDR2 ANQGSEA. V was clipped by 5 bases and J by 1 base; unmatched bases: 12. The CDR3 totals 17 residues. The CDR3 protein is CSVLLGQGSGSNQPQHF. Here the CDR3 DNA reads TGCAGCGTTCTTCTAGGACAGGGGAGCGGGAGCAATCAGCCCCAGCATTTT.

In this sample, this clone turned up once. The genes are TRBV7-2 and TRBJ2-2; D is ambiguous. The germline CDR1 and CDR2 sequences are SGHTA and FQGNSA. CDR3 length: 14 amino acids. The V end lost 3 bases, the J end lost 8 bases, and 13 bases lay between the germline ends. DNA for the CDR3: TGTGCCAGCAGCTTTGATTCCAGGTTTGGGGAGCTGTTTTTT. Its protein product is CASSFDSRFGELFF.

V gene TRBV7-9 combines with J gene TRBJ2-2; the match to TRBD2 covers 8 bases. CDR3 length: 16 amino acids. Germline V lookup: CDR1 SEHNR, CDR2 FQNEAQ (reference sequence). With V trimmed by 4 bases and J by 1 base, 5 bases remained unmatched. CDR3: CASSSHAGGNTGELFF. Written as DNA, the CDR3 is TGTGCCAGCAGCTCCCACGCGGGAGGGAACACCGGGGAGCTGTTTTTT.